The 18 T cell receptor beta chains below come from one sample, sequenced in a study of T cell repertoires in cytomegalovirus infection. TCRdb ran MiXCR on the reads and lists one entry per CDR3 protein. The profile shows 680,000 or so distinct CDR3 sequences, 35% of them singletons. The sequenced material came from PBMCs. These TCRs come from a human donor in good health (CMV status not recorded). Some clones in this sample may be carry-over from other donors' samples.

This clonotype was counted a few times. V gene TRBV19 combines with J gene TRBJ1-1; 11 bases align to TRBD1. The trim removed 5 bases at V and 10 bases at J, leaving 6 bases unmatched. The CDR3 is 13 amino acids. Germline values: CDR1 LNHDA, CDR2 SQIVND (reference sequence). The DNA of the CDR3 is TGTGCCAGTAGTTGGACAGGGGGCCGTGGAGCTTTCTTT. It translates to CASSWTGGRGAFF.

This clonotype was counted at least ten times. The chain couples TRBV27 to TRBJ1-5; TRBD1 might be the D (6 bases). Trimming left V 2 bases short and J 4 bases short, with 12 bases between. The CDR3 has 15 amino acids. The V gene's germline CDR1 is MNHEY and CDR2 SMNVEV (reference sequence). The CDR3 here is CASSLGKDRNQPQHF. In DNA, the CDR3 is TGTGCCAGCAGTTTAGGCAAAGACAGGAATCAGCCCCAGCATTTT.

There are a few counts of this clonotype. The J gene is TRBJ1-5, the V gene TRBV6-1; D gene unclear. The V end was cut by 8 bases, the J end by 2 bases, with 13 bases between. Germline values: CDR1 MNHNS, CDR2 SASEGT. This CDR3 is 14 amino acids long. CDR3 coding DNA: TGTGCCAGCGGCCTGGGGTCAGGCAATCAGCCCCAGCATTTT. Translation gives CASGLGSGNQPQHF.

Many counts were recorded for this clonotype. The chain couples TRBV7-2 to TRBJ1-5, with D possibly matching TRBD1 (5 bases). The germline V and J ends were trimmed by 5 bases and 7 bases, with 21 bases remaining between them. Germline assignment: CDR1 SGHTA and CDR2 FQGNSA. The CDR3 consists of 16 residues. The CDR3 DNA reads as TGTGCCAGCAGCCTAGTATGGGGGGGTTCGGGGCAGCCCCAGCATTTT. Translating gives CASSLVWGGSGQPQHF.

The rearrangement links TRBV6-1 to TRBJ2-2; weak D call: TRBD1 (6 bases). V shed 6 bases and J shed 3 bases, with 17 bases lying between them. The CDR3 has 16 amino acids. Germline V gives CDR1 MNHNS, CDR2 SASEGT. The CDR3 nucleotides read TGTGCCAGCAGGCCACAGGGATCGCGTGACACCGGGGAGCTGTTTTTT. It is translated as CASRPQGSRDTGELFF.

This clonotype has ten or more counts. This rearrangement joins TRBV7-6 to TRBJ1-3, with 8 bases fitting TRBD1. This CDR3 is 21 amino acids long. Trimming removed 3 bases from V and 0 bases from J; junction bases left unmatched: 19. Per germline, CDR1 SGHVS and CDR2 FNYEAQ. The CDR3 reads CASSFRDRLFLEGDSGNTIYF. Here the CDR3 DNA reads TGTGCCAGCAGCTTCCGGGACAGGCTTTTCCTGGAGGGTGACTCTGGAAACACCATATATTTT.

DNA for the CDR3: TGTGCCAGCAGTTTCGGATTTCAAAGGCGCACAGATACGCAGTATTTT. It translates to CASSFGFQRRTDTQYF. The chain employs TRBV28 and TRBJ2-3; no definite D call. CDR3 length: 16 amino acids. Germline V gene lookup returns CDR1 MDHEN and CDR2 SYDVKM. V was shortened by 3 bases and J by 1 base, with 14 bases between the two germline ends.

CDR3 DNA: TGTGCCAGCATCAACCGGGTCTCCTACAATGAGCAGTTCTTC. It yields the protein CASINRVSYNEQFF. The chain uses TRBV7-2 and TRBJ2-1; no firm D call. In germline, CDR1 is SGHTA, CDR2 FQGNSA. The CDR3 is made up of 14 amino acids. V lost 7 bases to trimming and J lost 0 bases, with 10 bases between them.

This clonotype was detected a few times. The chain recombines TRBV7-8 with TRBJ1-5, with TRBD1 identical over 8 bases. Trimming cost V 4 bases and J 8 bases; bases outside gene matches: 10. The CDR3 runs to 15 residues. Germline lookup yields CDR1 SGHVS and CDR2 FQNEAQ. The CDR3 DNA follows: TGTGCCAGCAGCTCCAACCCGACAGGGGAGAAGCCCCAGCATTTT. This sequence encodes CASSSNPTGEKPQHF.

In regard to this clonotype: A read error may be the cause here, since a much bigger clone is one base away. The chain uses TRBV28 and TRBJ1-3; TRBD1 might be the D (5 bases). Trimming shortened V by 10 bases and J by 0 bases, and 22 bases separated the two germline ends. This CDR3 has 17 amino acids. Germline assignment: CDR1 MDHEN and CDR2 SYDVKM. CDR3 DNA: TGTGCCAACAGCCGCCCTTACAGGAGGAGCTCTGGAAACACCATATATTTT. This translates into CANSRPYRRSSGNTIYF.

At least ten counts were recorded for this clonotype. V usage is TRBV4-2 and J usage is TRBJ2-7; no firm D call. The CDR3 is 13 amino acids. Per the germline V gene, CDR1 is LGHNA and CDR2 is YNFKEQ. Trimming removed 1 base at V and 4 bases at J, with 8 bases between. CDR3 nucleotides: TGTGCCAGCAGCCAAGGGGCTGGATACGAGCAGTACTTC. The encoded protein is CASSQGAGYEQYF.

This clonotype was detected only once. A read error may account for a junction end that differs from germline. The chain links TRBV6-5 to TRBJ2-5, with D uncertain. The CDR3 runs to 16 residues. Germline V CDR1 and CDR2: MNHEY, SVGAGI. In DNA form, the CDR3 reads TGTGCCCGCAGTTACTCCCTGGGATCCGGAAGAGAGACCCAGTACTTC. Translating gives CARSYSLGSGRETQYF.

This clonotype was found once. This chain links TRBV28 with TRBJ2-3; D unclear. Germline V lookup: CDR1 MDHEN, CDR2 SYDVKM. Trimming left V 3 bases short and J 4 bases short, with 14 bases between. This CDR3 region has 15 residues. This CDR3 is CASSFLLSRADTQYF. CDR3 DNA sequence: TGTGCCAGCAGTTTTCTTCTTAGCCGAGCAGATACGCAGTATTTT. The full variable domain, rest sourced from reference TRBV28 and TRBJ2-3, is DVKVTQSSRYLVKRTGEKVFLECVQDMDHENMFWYRQDPGLGLRLIYFSYDVKMKEKGDIPEGYSVSREKKERFSLILESASTNQTSMYLCASSFLLSRADTQYFGPGTRLTVL.

Only a few counts were recorded for this clonotype. The genes are TRBV6-6 and TRBJ1-3; D gene ambiguous. V shed 5 bases and J shed 0 bases, with 32 bases lying between them. CDR1 and CDR2 from the germline V gene are MNHNY and SVGAGI (reference sequence). The CDR3 covers 22 residues. CDR3 residues: CASSRDGPPGRDRPDSGNTIYF. CDR3 coding DNA: TGTGCCAGCAGTCGAGACGGTCCGCCCGGGAGAGATAGGCCGGACTCTGGAAACACCATATATTTT.

About this clonotype: A much larger clone sits a single nucleotide away, making a read error possible. The chain recombines TRBV5-4 with TRBJ2-5; TRBD1 or TRBD2 may be the D gene (5 bases each). Trimming shortened V by 3 bases and J by 2 bases, and 20 bases separated the two germline ends. The CDR3 loop spans 17 amino acids. CDR1 is SGHNT, CDR2 YYREEE, per germline (reference sequence). This CDR3 is CASSYSGAGSSQETQYF. For the CDR3, the DNA is TGTGCCAGCAGCTACTCCGGGGCAGGGTCGTCGCAAGAGACCCAGTACTTC.

The chain links TRBV20-1 to TRBJ2-7, with D maybe TRBD2 (5 bases). The germline V gene has CDR1 DFQATT and CDR2 SNEGSKA (reference sequence). The CDR3 spans 13 residues. With 0 bases removed from V and 5 bases from J, the gap between germline ends came to 11 bases. CDR3 protein: CSARETIGDEQYF. The DNA of the CDR3 is TGCAGTGCTAGAGAGACAATCGGGGACGAGCAGTACTTC.

On this clonotype: The conserved phenylalanine or tryptophan normally closing the CDR3 is absent here, so this likely arose from a read error. This chain joins TRBV7-2 and TRBJ2-7; D remains ambiguous. CDR3 length: 12 residues. V lost 5 bases to trimming and J lost 2 bases, with 7 bases between them. CDR1 is SGHTA and CDR2 is FQGNSA in the germline V gene. The CDR3 bases are TGTGCCAGCAGCCCAACCCCCTACGAGCAGTACTTA. Its translation is CASSPTPYEQYL.

The V and J genes are TRBV6-2 or TRBV6-3 and TRBJ2-5; D remains ambiguous. Trimming removed 5 bases from V and 5 bases from J, with 18 bases in between. Germline V gene lookup returns CDR1 MNHEY and CDR2 SVGEGT. The CDR3 runs to 15 residues. The CDR3 sequence: CASSGLGLAKETQYF. For the CDR3, the DNA is TGTGCCAGCAGTGGGTTAGGGTTGGCCAAGGAGACCCAGTACTTC.